The rows below give T cell receptor beta chains drawn from one sample of a study of OX40 agonist ivuxolimab in advanced cancers. Profiled with immunoSEQ multiplex PCR; TCRdb holds only in-frame clones, not every one. The top ten hold approximately 19% of the sample, which has some 63,000 clones, 94% seen once. The material was CD4+ or CD8+ T cells sorted from blood, obtained in a trial of the OX40 agonist ivuxolimab. The origin of the receptors is an adult with an advanced solid tumor such as melanoma, head and neck, liver or kidney cancer. Both conserved end residues are part of each CDR3. Fields, in order: clone size, J gene, D gene, V gene, CDR3 DNA, CDR3 protein. The D gene is left open where the match is weak. Expanded clones get a size class; other rows say once, few or many, or leave the size out.

clone_size: once; j_call: TRBJ2-7; d_call: NA; v_call: TRBV13; cdr3_nt: TGTGCCAGCAGCCCGGGGAGCCTTACGGCCTCCTACGAGCAGTACTTC; cdr3_aa: CASSPGSLTASYEQYF
clone_size: NA; j_call: TRBJ1-1; d_call: TRBD1; v_call: TRBV9; cdr3_nt: TGTGCCAGCAGCGTAGCGGGGACAGGGTCTGTAGGCACTGAAGCTTTCTTT; cdr3_aa: CASSVAGTGSVGTEAFF
clone_size: NA; j_call: TRBJ2-7; d_call: NA; v_call: TRBV6-8; cdr3_nt: TGTGCCAGCTCCCCCCGAGCCTACGAGCAGTACTTC; cdr3_aa: CASSPRAYEQYF
clone_size: NA; j_call: TRBJ2-7; d_call: NA; v_call: TRBV7-9; cdr3_nt: TGTGCCAGCAGCTTAGCGATCCCCCTAAGCTCCTACGAGCAGTACTTC; cdr3_aa: CASSLAIPLSSYEQYF
clone_size: NA; j_call: TRBJ1-1; d_call: TRBD1; v_call: TRBV30; cdr3_nt: TGTGCCTTGGGACAGGGACAGGGGACCCCGAACACTGAAGCTTTCTTT; cdr3_aa: CALGQGQGTPNTEAFF
clone_size: NA; j_call: TRBJ2-2; d_call: NA; v_call: TRBV6-5; cdr3_nt: TGTGCCAGCAGAATACAGGGTATGAAGACCGGGGAGCTGTTTTTT; cdr3_aa: CASRIQGMKTGELFF
clone_size: NA; j_call: TRBJ1-2; d_call: TRBD1; v_call: TRBV9; cdr3_nt: TGTGCCAGCAGCGCCCCCGGGACAGGGGAGAAGGGCTACACCTTC; cdr3_aa: CASSAPGTGEKGYTF
clone_size: NA; j_call: TRBJ2-7; d_call: NA; v_call: TRBV10-3; cdr3_nt: TGTGCCATCAGTGAAGGGTACGAGCAGTACTTC; cdr3_aa: CAISEGYEQYF
clone_size: NA; j_call: TRBJ1-5; d_call: NA; v_call: TRBV21-1; cdr3_nt: TGTGCCAGCAGCAAAGGCGAAGGGTGGGACAATCAGCCCCAGCATTTT; cdr3_aa: CASSKGEGWDNQPQHF
clone_size: once; j_call: TRBJ1-2; d_call: NA; v_call: TRBV9; cdr3_nt: TGTGCCAGCAGCGTAGGTGAGGGGAGCAACTATGGCTACACCTTC; cdr3_aa: CASSVGEGSNYGYTF
clone_size: NA; j_call: TRBJ2-5; d_call: TRBD1; v_call: TRBV4-1; cdr3_nt: TGCGCCAGCAGCCAAGAGGGACAGGGCTTTGTGGCCCAGTACTTC; cdr3_aa: CASSQEGQGFVAQYF
clone_size: once; j_call: TRBJ1-2; d_call: NA; v_call: TRBV15; cdr3_nt: TGTGCCACCAGCATCTCCGGGCGTAGCTATGGCTACACCTTC; cdr3_aa: CATSISGRSYGYTF
clone_size: NA; j_call: TRBJ2-5; d_call: TRBD2; v_call: TRBV15; cdr3_nt: TGTGCCACTAGCCGGGGAGGACTAGCGGCCGACCAGTACTTC; cdr3_aa: CATSRGGLAADQYF
clone_size: NA; j_call: TRBJ1-2; d_call: TRBD1; v_call: TRBV7-9; cdr3_nt: TGTGCCAGCAGCTCAGGGGGCGCTAACTATGGCTACACCTTC; cdr3_aa: CASSSGGANYGYTF
clone_size: few; j_call: TRBJ2-5; d_call: NA; v_call: TRBV29-1; cdr3_nt: TGCAGCGCTCCGGTGGGAAGCCAAGAGACCCAGTACTTC; cdr3_aa: CSAPVGSQETQYF
clone_size: NA; j_call: TRBJ1-2; d_call: TRBD1; v_call: TRBV4-1; cdr3_nt: TGCGCCAGCAGCCAAACAGGGGCTAACTATGGCTACACCTTC; cdr3_aa: CASSQTGANYGYTF
clone_size: NA; j_call: TRBJ2-5; d_call: TRBD2; v_call: TRBV4-3; cdr3_nt: TGCGCCAGCAGCCAAGATACAGCGGGAGGGCCTCGGGAGACCCAGTACTTC; cdr3_aa: CASSQDTAGGPRETQYF
clone_size: NA; j_call: TRBJ1-1; d_call: TRBD1; v_call: TRBV11-3; cdr3_nt: TGTGCCAGCAGCTGGGGACAGGACACTGAAGCTTTCTTT; cdr3_aa: CASSWGQDTEAFF
clone_size: NA; j_call: TRBJ2-7; d_call: NA; v_call: TRBV7-6; cdr3_nt: TGTGCCAGCAGCCTTACTACGGACTACGAGCAGTACTTC; cdr3_aa: CASSLTTDYEQYF
clone_size: NA; j_call: TRBJ2-1; d_call: NA; v_call: TRBV7-8; cdr3_nt: TGTGCCAGCAGCTCCGGGCCGTCGGGGAGGTACAATGAGCAGTTCTTC; cdr3_aa: CASSSGPSGRYNEQFF
clone_size: NA; j_call: TRBJ2-3; d_call: NA; v_call: TRBV11-2; cdr3_nt: TGTGCCAGCAGCTTAGATCTCTTCACCACAGATACGCAGTATTTT; cdr3_aa: CASSLDLFTTDTQYF
clone_size: NA; j_call: TRBJ2-7; d_call: TRBD2; v_call: TRBV29-1; cdr3_nt: TGCAGCGTTGAATGGGGGACTAGCGACGAGCAGTACTTC; cdr3_aa: CSVEWGTSDEQYF
clone_size: NA; j_call: TRBJ2-7; d_call: NA; v_call: TRBV9; cdr3_nt: TGTGCCAGCGCGCCGGGACTCACCTACGAGCAGTACTTC; cdr3_aa: CASAPGLTYEQYF
clone_size: NA; j_call: TRBJ2-7; d_call: NA; v_call: TRBV19; cdr3_nt: TGTGCCAGTAGTATCACCGAAGACTTATTTTACGAGCAGTACTTC; cdr3_aa: CASSITEDLFYEQYF
clone_size: NA; j_call: TRBJ1-1; d_call: NA; v_call: TRBV27; cdr3_nt: TGTGCCAGCAGTTTCGGGGGTGAGTTCACTGAAGCTTTCTTT; cdr3_aa: CASSFGGEFTEAFF
clone_size: NA; j_call: TRBJ2-7; d_call: NA; v_call: TRBV7-9; cdr3_nt: TGTGCCAGCAGCTTAGCGCCTACATACTCCTACGAGCAGTACTTC; cdr3_aa: CASSLAPTYSYEQYF
clone_size: NA; j_call: TRBJ1-4; d_call: NA; v_call: TRBV2; cdr3_nt: TGTGCCAGCAGTCAGGACAGCCGGAATTCTGCAACTAATGAAAAACTGTTTTTT; cdr3_aa: CASSQDSRNSATNEKLFF
clone_size: NA; j_call: TRBJ2-7; d_call: NA; v_call: TRBV21-1; cdr3_nt: TGTGCCAGCAGCAAAGCGCGAAAGCGGGAGTTCTACGAGCAGTACTTC; cdr3_aa: CASSKARKREFYEQYF
clone_size: NA; j_call: TRBJ1-1; d_call: TRBD1; v_call: TRBV19; cdr3_nt: TGTGCCAGTAGTCGGACAGGGCGGTGGACGAACACTGAAGCTTTCTTT; cdr3_aa: CASSRTGRWTNTEAFF
clone_size: NA; j_call: TRBJ2-7; d_call: TRBD2; v_call: TRBV6-6; cdr3_nt: TGTGCCAGCAGGTTAGCGGGAGGAAAAATATACGAGCAGTACTTC; cdr3_aa: CASRLAGGKIYEQYF
clone_size: once; j_call: TRBJ2-5; d_call: NA; v_call: TRBV27; cdr3_nt: TGTGCCAGCAGCCCCGCTGGGTGGAGGGGGGAGACCCAGTACTTC; cdr3_aa: CASSPAGWRGETQYF
clone_size: NA; j_call: TRBJ2-3; d_call: NA; v_call: TRBV5-8; cdr3_nt: TGTGCCAGCAGCTTGGTCGTCAGACCTAGCACAGATACGCAGTATTTT; cdr3_aa: CASSLVVRPSTDTQYF
clone_size: NA; j_call: TRBJ2-5; d_call: NA; v_call: TRBV11-1; cdr3_nt: TGTGCCAGCAGCGAAATTGCAGGCCTCCAAGAGACCCAGTACTTC; cdr3_aa: CASSEIAGLQETQYF
clone_size: once; j_call: TRBJ1-5; d_call: TRBD1; v_call: TRBV6-6; cdr3_nt: TGTGCCAGCTGGGACAGGGGGCCTAATCAGCCCCAGCATTTT; cdr3_aa: CASWDRGPNQPQHF
clone_size: NA; j_call: TRBJ2-2; d_call: TRBD2; v_call: TRBV5-4; cdr3_nt: TGTGCCAGCAGCTTACTCGTAGCGGGATCCGGGGAGCTGTTTTTT; cdr3_aa: CASSLLVAGSGELFF
clone_size: NA; j_call: TRBJ2-7; d_call: TRBD2; v_call: TRBV6-1; cdr3_nt: TGTGCCAGCAATAAGGACGGGGGGTCCTACGAGCAGTACTTC; cdr3_aa: CASNKDGGSYEQYF
clone_size: NA; j_call: TRBJ2-7; d_call: NA; v_call: TRBV5-1; cdr3_nt: TGCGCCAGCAGCTTGGCGGCAGGGAGCTCCTACGAGCAGTACTTC; cdr3_aa: CASSLAAGSSYEQYF
clone_size: NA; j_call: TRBJ2-1; d_call: TRBD2; v_call: TRBV11-3; cdr3_nt: TGTGCCAGCAGCTTTAGATCGCTAGCGGGATCTAACATTGAGCAGTTCTTC; cdr3_aa: CASSFRSLAGSNIEQFF
clone_size: NA; j_call: TRBJ2-3; d_call: TRBD2; v_call: TRBV27; cdr3_nt: TGTGCCAGCAGTTTAAATATCCTAGCGGGAGTGACAGATACGCAGTATTTT; cdr3_aa: CASSLNILAGVTDTQYF
clone_size: once; j_call: TRBJ2-7; d_call: TRBD2; v_call: TRBV9; cdr3_nt: TGTGCCAGCAGCGTAGAGGGACTACCCTACGATGCGCAGTACTTC; cdr3_aa: CASSVEGLPYDAQYF
clone_size: NA; j_call: TRBJ1-2; d_call: TRBD1; v_call: TRBV9; cdr3_nt: TGTGCCAGCAGCGGCAGGACAGGGGTCTATGGCTACACCTTC; cdr3_aa: CASSGRTGVYGYTF
clone_size: NA; j_call: TRBJ2-5; d_call: NA; v_call: TRBV28; cdr3_nt: TGTGCCAGCAGTAATCCATTATCAGGGGATGAGACCCAGTACTTC; cdr3_aa: CASSNPLSGDETQYF
clone_size: NA; j_call: TRBJ2-5; d_call: NA; v_call: TRBV9; cdr3_nt: TGTGCCAGCAGCGTAGGGGGAATAGAGACCCAGTACTTC; cdr3_aa: CASSVGGIETQYF